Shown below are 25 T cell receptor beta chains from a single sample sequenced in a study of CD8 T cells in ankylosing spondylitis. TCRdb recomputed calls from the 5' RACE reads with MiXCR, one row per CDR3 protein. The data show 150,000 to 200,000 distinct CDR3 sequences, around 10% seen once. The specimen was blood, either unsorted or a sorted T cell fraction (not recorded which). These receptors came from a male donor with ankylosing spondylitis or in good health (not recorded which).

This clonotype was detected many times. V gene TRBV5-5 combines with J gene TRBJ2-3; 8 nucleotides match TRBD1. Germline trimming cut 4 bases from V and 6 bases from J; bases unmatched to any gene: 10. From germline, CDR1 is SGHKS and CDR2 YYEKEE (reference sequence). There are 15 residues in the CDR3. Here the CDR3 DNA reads TGTGCCAGCAGCCGACAGGGGCTCGCCGAGGATACGCAGTATTTT. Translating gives CASSRQGLAEDTQYF.

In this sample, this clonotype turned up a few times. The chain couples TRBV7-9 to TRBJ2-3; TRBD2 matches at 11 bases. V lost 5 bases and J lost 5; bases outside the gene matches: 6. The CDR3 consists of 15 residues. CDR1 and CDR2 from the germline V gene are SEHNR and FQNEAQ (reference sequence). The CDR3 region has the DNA TGTGCCAGCAGCATGGGACTAGCGGTGGGAGATACGCAGTATTTT. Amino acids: CASSMGLAVGDTQYF.

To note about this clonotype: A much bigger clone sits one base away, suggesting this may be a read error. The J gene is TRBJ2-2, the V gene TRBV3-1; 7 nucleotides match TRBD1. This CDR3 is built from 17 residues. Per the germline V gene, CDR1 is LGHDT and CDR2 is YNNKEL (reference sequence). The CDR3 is CASTQGGRGSNTGELFF. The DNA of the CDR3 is TGTGCCAGCACCCAAGGGGGCAGGGGATCGAACACCGGGGAGCTGTTTTTT.

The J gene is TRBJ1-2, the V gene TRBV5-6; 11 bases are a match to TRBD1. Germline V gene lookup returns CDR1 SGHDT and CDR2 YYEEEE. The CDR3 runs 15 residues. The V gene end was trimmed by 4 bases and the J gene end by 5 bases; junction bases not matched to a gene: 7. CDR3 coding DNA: TGTGCCAGCAGCCCTGGACAGGGGGCTTGGTATGGCTACACCTTC. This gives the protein CASSPGQGAWYGYTF.

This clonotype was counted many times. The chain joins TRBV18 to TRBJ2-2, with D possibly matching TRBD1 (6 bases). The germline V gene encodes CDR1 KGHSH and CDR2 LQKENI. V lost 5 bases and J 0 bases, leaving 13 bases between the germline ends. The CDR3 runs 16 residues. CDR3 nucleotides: TGTGCCAGCTCAGAACTTCCAGGGGCGAACACCGGGGAGCTGTTTTTT. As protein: CASSELPGANTGELFF. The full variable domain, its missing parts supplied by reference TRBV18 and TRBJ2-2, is NAGVMQNPRHLVRRRGQEARLRCSPMKGHSHVYWYRQLPEEGLKFMVYLQKENIIDESGMPKERFSAEFPKEGPSILRIQQVVRGDSAAYFCASSELPGANTGELFFGEGSRLTVL.

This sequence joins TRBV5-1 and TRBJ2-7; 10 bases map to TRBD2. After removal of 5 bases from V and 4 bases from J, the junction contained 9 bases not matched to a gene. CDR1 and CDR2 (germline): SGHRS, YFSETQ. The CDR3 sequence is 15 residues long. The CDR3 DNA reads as TGCGCCAGCAGAGGGCTAGCGGGAGAAGATTACGAGCAGTACTTC. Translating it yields CASRGLAGEDYEQYF.

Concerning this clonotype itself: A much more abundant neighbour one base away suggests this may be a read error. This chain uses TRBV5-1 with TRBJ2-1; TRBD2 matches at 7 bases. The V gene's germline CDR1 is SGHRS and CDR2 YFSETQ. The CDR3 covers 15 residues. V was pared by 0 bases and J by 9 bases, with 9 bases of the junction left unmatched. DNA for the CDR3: TGCGCCAGCAGCTTGGATGACGGGAGGCGAGGTGAGCAGTTCTTC. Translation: CASSLDDGRRGEQFF.

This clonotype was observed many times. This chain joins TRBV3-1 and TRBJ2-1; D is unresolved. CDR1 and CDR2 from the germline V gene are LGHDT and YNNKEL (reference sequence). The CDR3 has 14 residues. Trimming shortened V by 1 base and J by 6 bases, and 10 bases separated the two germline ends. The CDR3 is CASSQGYQSNEQFF. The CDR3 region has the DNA TGTGCCAGCAGCCAAGGGTATCAGTCCAATGAGCAGTTCTTC.

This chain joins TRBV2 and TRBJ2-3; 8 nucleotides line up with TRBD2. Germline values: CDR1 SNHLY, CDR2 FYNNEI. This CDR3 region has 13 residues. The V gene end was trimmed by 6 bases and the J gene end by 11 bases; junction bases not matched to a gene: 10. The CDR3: CASSAGGRVGQYF. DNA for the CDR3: TGTGCCAGCAGCGCGGGGGGCCGCGTGGGGCAGTATTTT.

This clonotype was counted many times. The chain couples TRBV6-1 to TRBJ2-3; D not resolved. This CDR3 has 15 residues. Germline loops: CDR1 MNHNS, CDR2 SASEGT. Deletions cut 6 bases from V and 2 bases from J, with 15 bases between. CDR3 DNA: TGTGCCAGCAGCCCATCCGCTAGGTCCACAGATACGCAGTATTTT. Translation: CASSPSARSTDTQYF.

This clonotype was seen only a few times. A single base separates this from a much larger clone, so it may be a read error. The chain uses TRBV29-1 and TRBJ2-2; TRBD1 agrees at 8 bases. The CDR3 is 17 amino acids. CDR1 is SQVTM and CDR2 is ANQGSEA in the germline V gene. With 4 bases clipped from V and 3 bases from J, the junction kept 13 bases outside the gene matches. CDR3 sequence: CSVGGTRTGCDTGELFF. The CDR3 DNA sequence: TGCAGCGTTGGGGGGACAAGGACAGGGTGCGACACCGGGGAGCTGTTTTTT.

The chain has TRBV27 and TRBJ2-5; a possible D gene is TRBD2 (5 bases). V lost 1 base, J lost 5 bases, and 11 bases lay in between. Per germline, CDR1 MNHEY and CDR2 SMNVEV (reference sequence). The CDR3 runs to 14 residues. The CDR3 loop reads CASSLYGEMETQYF. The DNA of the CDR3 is TGTGCCAGCAGTTTATATGGGGAGATGGAGACCCAGTACTTC.

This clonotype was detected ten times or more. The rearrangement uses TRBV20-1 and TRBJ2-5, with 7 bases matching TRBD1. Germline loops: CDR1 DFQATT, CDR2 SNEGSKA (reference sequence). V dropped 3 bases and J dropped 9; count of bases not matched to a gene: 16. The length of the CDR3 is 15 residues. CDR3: CSASMAGGIREAQYF. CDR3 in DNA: TGCAGTGCTAGTATGGCAGGGGGAATAAGAGAAGCCCAGTACTTC.

CDR3 DNA sequence: TGTGCCAGCAGTTACGGAGTTGGGACTAAGGTGTACTTC. Protein sequence: CASSYGVGTKVYF. The V and J genes are TRBV6-5 and TRBJ2-7; 7 bases line up with TRBD2. Germline V lookup: CDR1 MNHEY, CDR2 SVGAGI. This CDR3 has 13 residues. Trimming at V came to 2 bases and at J to 12 bases, leaving 10 bases not matched to a gene.

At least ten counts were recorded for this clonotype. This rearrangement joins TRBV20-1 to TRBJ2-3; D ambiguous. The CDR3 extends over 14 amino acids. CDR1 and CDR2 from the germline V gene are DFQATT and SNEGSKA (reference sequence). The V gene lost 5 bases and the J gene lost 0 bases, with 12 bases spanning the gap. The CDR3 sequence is CSAPALTSTDTQYF. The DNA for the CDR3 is TGCAGTGCTCCTGCCCTGACTAGCACAGATACGCAGTATTTT.

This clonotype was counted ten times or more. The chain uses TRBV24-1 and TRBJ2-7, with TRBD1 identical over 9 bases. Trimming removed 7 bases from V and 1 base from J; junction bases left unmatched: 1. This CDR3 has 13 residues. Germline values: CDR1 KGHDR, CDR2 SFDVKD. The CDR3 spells CATRTGGSYEQYF. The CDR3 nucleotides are TGTGCCACCAGGACAGGGGGTTCCTACGAGCAGTACTTC.

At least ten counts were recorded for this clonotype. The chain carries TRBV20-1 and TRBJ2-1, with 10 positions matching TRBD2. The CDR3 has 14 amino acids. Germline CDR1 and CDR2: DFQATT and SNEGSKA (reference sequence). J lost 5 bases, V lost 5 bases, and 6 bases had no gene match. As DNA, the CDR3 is TGCAGTGCTCGTAGGACTAGCGGAAACAATGAGCAGTTCTTC. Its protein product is CSARRTSGNNEQFF.

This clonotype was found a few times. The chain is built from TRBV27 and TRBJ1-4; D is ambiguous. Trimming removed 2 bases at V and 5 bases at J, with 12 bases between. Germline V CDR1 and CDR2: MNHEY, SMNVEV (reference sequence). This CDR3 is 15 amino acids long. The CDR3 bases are TGTGCCAGCAGTTTAAGGGTCGGACGGAATGAAAAACTGTTTTTT. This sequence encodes CASSLRVGRNEKLFF.

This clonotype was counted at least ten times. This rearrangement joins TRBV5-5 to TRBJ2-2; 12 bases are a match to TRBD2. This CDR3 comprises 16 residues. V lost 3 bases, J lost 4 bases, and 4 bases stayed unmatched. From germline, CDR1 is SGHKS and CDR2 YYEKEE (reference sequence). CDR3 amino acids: CASSSRTSGATGELFF. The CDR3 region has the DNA TGTGCCAGCAGCTCGAGGACTAGCGGGGCCACCGGGGAGCTGTTTTTT.

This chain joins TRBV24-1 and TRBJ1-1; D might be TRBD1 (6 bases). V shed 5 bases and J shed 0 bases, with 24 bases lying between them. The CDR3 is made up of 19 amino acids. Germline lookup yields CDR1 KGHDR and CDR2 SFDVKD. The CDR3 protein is CATSGPSRTGQGLNTEAFF. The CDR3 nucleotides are TGTGCCACCAGTGGGCCGTCGCGAACAGGGCAGGGGTTGAACACTGAAGCTTTCTTT.

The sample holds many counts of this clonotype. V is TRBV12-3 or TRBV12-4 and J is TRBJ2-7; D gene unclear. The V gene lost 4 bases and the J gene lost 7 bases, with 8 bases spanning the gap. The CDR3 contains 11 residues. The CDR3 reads CASSSLLEQYF. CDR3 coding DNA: TGTGCCAGCAGTTCCTTACTAGAGCAGTACTTC.

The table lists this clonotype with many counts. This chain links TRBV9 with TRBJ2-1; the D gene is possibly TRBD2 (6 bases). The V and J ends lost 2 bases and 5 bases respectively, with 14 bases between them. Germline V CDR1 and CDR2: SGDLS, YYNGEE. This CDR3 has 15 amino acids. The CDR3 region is CASSVFGGLDNEQFF. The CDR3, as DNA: TGTGCCAGCAGCGTGTTTGGAGGGTTGGACAATGAGCAGTTCTTC.

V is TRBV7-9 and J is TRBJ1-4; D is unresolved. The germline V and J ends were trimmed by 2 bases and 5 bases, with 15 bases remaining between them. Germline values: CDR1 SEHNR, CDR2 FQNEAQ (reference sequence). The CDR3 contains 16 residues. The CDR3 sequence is CASSLTGRTGNEKLFF. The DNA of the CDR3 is TGTGCCAGCAGCTTAACCGGGCGTACCGGGAATGAAAAACTGTTTTTT.

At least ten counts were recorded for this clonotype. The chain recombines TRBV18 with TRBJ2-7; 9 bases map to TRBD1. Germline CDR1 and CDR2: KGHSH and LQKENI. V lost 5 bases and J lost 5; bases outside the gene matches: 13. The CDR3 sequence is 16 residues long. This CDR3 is CASSVIPGTGGHEQYF. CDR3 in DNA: TGTGCCAGCTCAGTTATCCCGGGCACAGGGGGCCACGAGCAGTACTTC.

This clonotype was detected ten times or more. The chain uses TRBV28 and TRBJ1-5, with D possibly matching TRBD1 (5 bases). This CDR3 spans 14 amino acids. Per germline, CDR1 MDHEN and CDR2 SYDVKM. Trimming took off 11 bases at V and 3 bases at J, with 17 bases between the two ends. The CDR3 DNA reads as TGTGCCCACCGTCGACAGTCCCTCAATCAGCCCCAGCATTTT. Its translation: CAHRRQSLNQPQHF.